This T cell receptor beta chain derives from a study of OX40 agonist ivuxolimab in advanced cancers. TCRdb's table, derived via immunoSEQ multiplex PCR, lists solely in-frame clones and lacks some. This sample has about 120,000 clones, with around 89% found just once. Sequences were derived from CD4+ or CD8+ T cells sorted from blood, sampled in a trial of the OX40 agonist ivuxolimab. The clonotype comes from an adult with an advanced solid tumor such as melanoma, head and neck, liver or kidney cancer.

The DNA for the CDR3 is TGTGCCAGCAGTGGCAGGGACACTGAAGCTTTCTTT. It encodes CASSGRDTEAFF. This chain connects TRBV2 to TRBJ1-1, with D possibly matching TRBD1 (5 bases). Germline V gene lookup returns CDR1 SNHLY and CDR2 FYNNEI. Trimming took 4 bases from V and 3 from J, leaving 6 bases between them. CDR3 size: 12 residues.